These T cell receptor beta chains were read from a single sample in a study of blood T cell repertoires in COVID-19. Using immunoSEQ multiplex PCR, the repertoire was profiled, and TCRdb retains in-frame clones only, with some absent. The data contain more than 85,000 clones, roughly nine tenths of them seen just once; the ten biggest clones take up about 0.89%. The sample was peripheral blood. The receptors come from a man aged 55 to 70 with acute or convalescent COVID-19. Both conserved end residues are trimmed from each CDR3.

v_call: TRBV29-1
j_call: TRBJ1-6
cdr3_aa: SVATANNSPLH

v_call: TRBV30
j_call: TRBJ1-4
cdr3_aa: AWSIPRGGSEKLF

v_call: TRBV5-1
j_call: TRBJ1-6
cdr3_aa: ASSLPGQGDPLH

v_call: TRBV5-4
j_call: TRBJ2-2
cdr3_aa: ASSIGQPGLNTGELF

v_call: TRBV6-6
j_call: TRBJ1-2
cdr3_aa: ASSYSPAQYGYT

v_call: TRBV5-1
j_call: TRBJ2-7
cdr3_aa: ASSLNPGLADYEQY

v_call: TRBV6-6
j_call: TRBJ2-1
cdr3_aa: ASSPHVNEQF

v_call: TRBV27
j_call: TRBJ2-7
cdr3_aa: ASSYRDSAYEQY

v_call: TRBV5-4
j_call: TRBJ2-1
cdr3_aa: ASSFSSVTYNEQF

v_call: TRBV28
j_call: TRBJ1-1
cdr3_aa: ASSPPTGMNTEAF

v_call: TRBV24-1
j_call: TRBJ2-3
cdr3_aa: ATSDRQTGWTDTQY